This T cell receptor (beta chain) was sequenced during a study of blood T cell repertoires in COVID-19. Overall study: T cells, B-cell-depleted T cells, or PBMCs provided the cDNA or gDNA that served as material.

Deletions cut 3 bases from V and 7 bases from J, with 12 bases between. Germline V lookup: CDR1 ENHRY, CDR2 SYGVKD. The CDR3 totals 14 residues. Some clones are missing from TCRdb's copy, which holds only in-frame ones; the method was immunoSEQ multiplex PCR. The table lists fewer than 350,000 clones, 91% of them singletons, with roughly 2.8% in the top ten. The chain links TRBV10-3 to TRBJ1-4; D gene uncertain. The sequence derives from a man in his forties who had been exposed to COVID-19. Sequencing was carried out using PBMCs or T cells enriched from blood (not recorded which). CDR3 sequence: CAISDRVEGEKLFF. In DNA, the CDR3 is TGTGCCATCAGTGATCGAGTAGAGGGTGAAAAACTGTTTTTT.